The clone carrying this T cell receptor (beta chain) was counted a few times. Its specificity is not known. The unsorted libraries originated from 2 million PBMCs kept at -80 C. The source of the sample is a study of neurological immune-mediated disorders. Study-wide results and limits: HTLV-1-associated myelopathy led in TCR clonal expansion, while multiple sclerosis ranked lowest, below healthy controls.

CDR3 size: 13 residues. The output of every sequencing run, over 180 million TCR-beta sequences, came from 15-18 subjects. TCRdb reanalysed the 5' RACE reads using MiXCR and keeps one entry per CDR3 protein. The repertoire holds 20,000 to 25,000 distinct CDR3 sequences, with 15% as singletons. The TCR comes from a female donor with HTLV-1-associated myelopathy (HAM/TSP). This chain connects TRBV21-1 to TRBJ1-5; the table's D call of TRBD1 was not tested on the DNA. TRBV21-1 corresponds to a pseudogene. Sequencing was carried out using PBMCs. CDR3 in DNA: TGTGCCAGGACTTTCGGGGACAGGCAGCCCCAGCATTTT. Translated: CARTFGDRQPQHF.